The 22 T cell receptor beta chains below come from one sample, sequenced in a study of blood T cell repertoires in COVID-19. Here immunoSEQ multiplex PCR was the method, and the copy in TCRdb shows in-frame clones only, minus some. Of approximately 470,000 clones in the sample, approximately 90% are singletons; the top ten hold under 0.85%. Material: PBMCs or T cells enriched from blood (not recorded which). Source of these receptors: a woman between 18 and 29 years old who had recovered from COVID-19.

This clone has a count of ten or more. The chain is built from TRBV11-3 and TRBJ2-2, with no clear D. This CDR3 has 12 residues. CDR1 is SGHNT and CDR2 is YENEEA in the germline V gene. The V end was cut by 0 bases, the J end by 7 bases, with 3 bases between. The DNA for the CDR3 is TGTGCCAGCAGCTTAGATAGCGGGGAGCTGTTTTTT. Protein: CASSLDSGELFF.

The sample holds a few counts of this clone. This chain links TRBV7-3 with TRBJ2-2, with 9 bases identical to TRBD1. Germline V gives CDR1 SGHTA, CDR2 FQGTGA. Trimming at V came to 4 bases and at J to 5 bases, leaving 11 bases not matched to a gene. This CDR3 region has 17 residues. The CDR3: CASSSTRQGERTGELFF. In DNA, the CDR3 is TGTGCCAGCAGCTCTACCCGACAGGGGGAGAGGACCGGGGAGCTGTTTTTT.

The chain combines TRBV18 with TRBJ1-2; the D is unclear. This CDR3 has 13 amino acids. The V end was cut by 0 bases, the J end by 8 bases, with 10 bases between. Germline V gene sequence: CDR1 KGHSH, CDR2 LQKENI. CDR3 nucleotide sequence: TGTGCCAGCTCACCACCCGCAGGCTGGGGCTACACCTTC. It yields the protein CASSPPAGWGYTF.

CDR3 bases: TGTGCCAGCAGCTCATGGGGGGGCAGGGAGACCCAGTACTTC. This translates into CASSSWGGRETQYF. The rearrangement joins TRBV11-2 to TRBJ2-5; D is possibly TRBD2 (7 bases). V was clipped by 4 bases and J by 5 bases, with 14 bases between them. Germline lookup yields CDR1 SGHAT and CDR2 FQNNGV. The CDR3 length is 14 residues.

This clone came up once. In DNA, the CDR3 is TGTGCCAGCAGCATAGCTCGGGAGCAGTACTTC. Translating gives CASSIAREQYF. The J gene is TRBJ2-7, the V gene TRBV11-2; D gene unclear. The CDR3 runs 11 residues. Germline CDR1 is SGHAT and CDR2 is FQNNGV. V lost 5 bases to trimming and J lost 7 bases, with 9 bases between them.

V is TRBV2 and J is TRBJ1-4; no definite D call. The germline CDR1 and CDR2 sequences are SNHLY and FYNNEI. The CDR3 totals 14 residues. V lost 4 bases to trimming and J lost 6 bases, with 12 bases between them. The CDR3 here is CASSVDIQDEKLFF. CDR3 in DNA: TGTGCCAGCAGTGTCGACATTCAAGATGAAAAACTGTTTTTT. The full variable domain, in which reference TRBV2 and TRBJ1-4 provide the parts outside the CDR3, is EPEVTQTPSHQVTQMGQEVILRCVPISNHLYFYWYRQILGQKVEFLVSFYNNEISEKSEIFDDQFSVERPDGSNFTLKIRSTKLEDSAMYFCASSVDIQDEKLFFGSGTQLSVL.

The rearrangement links TRBV18 to TRBJ1-2; 7 bases line up with TRBD1. Germline V gene data show CDR1 as KGHSH and CDR2 as LQKENI. V lost 1 base to trimming and J lost 2 bases; unmatched junction nucleotides: 10. The CDR3 loop spans 17 amino acids. CDR3 bases: TGTGCCAGCTCACCACTCGATAAAGGGGGCCCAAACTATGGCTACACCTTC. Translated, it gives CASSPLDKGGPNYGYTF. Using reference TRBV18 and TRBJ1-2 for the parts outside the CDR3, the full variable domain is NAGVMQNPRHLVRRRGQEARLRCSPMKGHSHVYWYRQLPEEGLKFMVYLQKENIIDESGMPKERFSAEFPKEGPSILRIQQVVRGDSAAYFCASSPLDKGGPNYGYTFGSGTRLTVV.

V usage is TRBV18 and J usage is TRBJ1-5, with TRBD1 as a possible D gene (5 bases). Trimming shortened V by 3 bases and J by 5 bases, and 17 bases separated the two germline ends. CDR3 size: 16 residues. CDR1 is KGHSH, CDR2 LQKENI, per germline. The DNA for the CDR3 is TGTGCCAGCTCACCCTCGGGGGGACTGGGTGATCAGCCCCAGCATTTT. Residues: CASSPSGGLGDQPQHF.

The chain carries TRBV5-3 and TRBJ2-1, with TRBD1 identical over 9 bases. TRBV5-3 has ORF status, its function being uncertain. With V trimmed by 5 bases and J by 8 bases, 11 bases remained unmatched. CDR3 size: 15 residues. CDR3 sequence reads: CARSPTGGISYEQFF. CDR3 coding DNA: TGTGCCAGAAGTCCGACAGGGGGGATTAGCTATGAGCAGTTCTTC.

This chain connects TRBV6-6 to TRBJ1-1; D is ambiguous. Germline V gives CDR1 MNHNY, CDR2 SVGAGI (reference sequence). V gave up 3 bases and J gave up 2 bases, with 10 bases separating them. The CDR3 extends over 14 amino acids. The CDR3 DNA reads TGTGCCAGCAGTTATGCGGGTTATAACACTGAAGCTTTCTTT. This gives the protein CASSYAGYNTEAFF.

This clone was found a few times. This rearrangement joins TRBV30 to TRBJ1-2; D gene uncertain. The CDR3 covers 13 residues. From germline, CDR1 is GTSNPN and CDR2 SVGIG (reference sequence). V was pared by 4 bases and J by 3 bases, with 12 bases between. The CDR3 spells CAWTLGEDYGYTF. CDR3 sequence (DNA): TGTGCCTGGACCCTCGGGGAGGACTATGGCTACACCTTC. The variable domain in full, completed from reference TRBV30 and TRBJ1-2, reads SQTIHQWPATLVQPVGSPLSLECTVEGTSNPNLYWYRQAAGRGLQLLFYSVGIGQISSEVPQNLSASRPQDRQFILSSKKLLLSDSGFYLCAWTLGEDYGYTFGSGTRLTVV.

CDR3 loop: CASSQDSRAGQETQYF. CDR3 in DNA: TGTGCCAGCAGCCAAGATAGTCGAGCGGGGCAAGAGACCCAGTACTTC. The rearrangement links TRBV3-1 (or the pseudogene TRBV3-2) to TRBJ2-5, with 7 bases lining up with TRBD2. The CDR3 extends over 16 amino acids. V lost 0 bases to trimming and J lost 2 bases; unmatched junction nucleotides: 6. Germline lookup yields CDR1 LGHDT and CDR2 YNNKEL (reference sequence).

The chain uses TRBV18 and TRBJ2-7; D ambiguous. CDR3 length: 13 amino acids. V lost 3 bases, J lost 2 bases, and 8 bases lay in between. Looked up from germline, CDR1 is KGHSH and CDR2 is LQKENI. For the CDR3, the DNA is TGTGCCAGCTCACCCCGAGCCCCCTACGAGCAGTACTTC. Translating it yields CASSPRAPYEQYF.

This clone was picked up a small number of times. The chain links TRBV7-9 to TRBJ1-2; 11 nucleotides line up with TRBD1. The CDR3 totals 15 residues. Germline V gene lookup returns CDR1 SEHNR and CDR2 FQNEAQ (reference sequence). V lost 3 bases, J lost 6 bases, and 6 bases stayed unmatched. The CDR3 bases are TGTGCCAGCAGCTTTGGACAGGGGGCGGGGGATGGCTACACCTTC. Translation: CASSFGQGAGDGYTF.

The rearrangement links TRBV7-2 to TRBJ1-6; maybe TRBD1 (5 bases). The CDR3 has 15 residues. V gave up 3 bases and J gave up 5 bases, with 11 bases separating them. Germline V lookup: CDR1 SGHTA, CDR2 FQGNSA. DNA for the CDR3: TGTGCCAGCAGCTTTTCGGGACTGAATAATTCACCCCTCCACTTT. Translating it yields CASSFSGLNNSPLHF.

This chain joins TRBV6-5 and TRBJ1-1; TRBD1 might be the D (5 bases). Germline V gene lookup returns CDR1 MNHEY and CDR2 SVGAGI. The CDR3 sequence is 12 residues long. V shed 10 bases and J shed 1 base, with 10 bases lying between them. CDR3 loop: CATNGGNTEAFF. The CDR3 DNA reads TGTGCCACCAACGGGGGGAACACTGAAGCTTTCTTT.

The chain is built from TRBV5-1 and TRBJ1-1; unclear D gene. CDR3 length: 15 amino acids. CDR1 SGHRS and CDR2 YFSETQ come from the germline V gene. Trimming cost V 1 base and J 0 bases, with 10 bases left between them. The CDR3 loop is CASSLLGRMNTEAFF. CDR3 bases: TGCGCCAGCAGCTTGTTGGGCAGAATGAACACTGAAGCTTTCTTT.

This clone occurred once. J is TRBJ1-1 and V is TRBV27; 8 bases fit TRBD1. The CDR3 contains 18 residues. J lost 6 bases, V lost 5 bases, and 20 bases had no gene match. CDR1 and CDR2 (germline): MNHEY, SMNVEV (reference sequence). The CDR3 loop reads CASSPYSDRVVMGAEAFF. The CDR3 DNA reads TGTGCCAGCAGTCCTTACTCGGACAGGGTAGTCATGGGGGCTGAAGCTTTCTTT.

As regards this clone: Other DNA sequences in this sample translate to the same CDR3. This chain links TRBV29-1 with TRBJ1-1; D is unresolved. CDR1 and CDR2 from the germline V gene are SQVTM and ANQGSEA. The CDR3 has 10 amino acids. The ends were cut back, 6 bases at V and 1 base at J, with 3 bases in the middle. The CDR3 reads CSVQNTEAFF. DNA of the CDR3: TGCAGCGTACAGAACACTGAAGCTTTCTTT.

The chain employs TRBV5-1 and TRBJ2-5; 13 bases match TRBD2. This CDR3 contains 15 residues. Germline CDR1 is SGHRS and CDR2 is YFSETQ. V shed 4 bases, J shed 7 bases, and the junction held 7 bases outside the gene matches. The CDR3 DNA sequence: TGCGCCAGCAGCCCTGGACTAGCGGGGGAGAGGACCCAGTACTTC. Amino acids: CASSPGLAGERTQYF.

The chain is built from TRBV19 and TRBJ2-2, with 9 positions matching TRBD1. Trimming at V came to 1 base and at J to 4 bases, leaving 4 bases not matched to a gene. Germline V gives CDR1 LNHDA, CDR2 SQIVND (reference sequence). The CDR3 consists of 16 residues. CDR3 amino acids: CASSIGTGASTGELFF. The CDR3, as DNA: TGTGCCAGTAGTATAGGGACAGGGGCGAGCACCGGGGAGCTGTTTTTT.

This clone turned up a few times. The V and J genes are TRBV2 and TRBJ2-3; D ambiguous. The V end lost 0 bases, the J end lost 12 bases, and 13 bases lay between the germline ends. CDR1 SNHLY and CDR2 FYNNEI come from the germline V gene. There are 13 residues in the CDR3. The CDR3 DNA reads as TGTGCCAGCAGTGAAGCGGCCACCACAGCACAGTATTTT. It yields the protein CASSEAATTAQYF. The full variable domain, in which reference TRBV2 and TRBJ2-3 provide the parts outside the CDR3, is EPEVTQTPSHQVTQMGQEVILRCVPISNHLYFYWYRQILGQKVEFLVSFYNNEISEKSEIFDDQFSVERPDGSNFTLKIRSTKLEDSAMYFCASSEAATTAQYFGPGTRLTVL.